Following are 17 T cell receptor beta chains from one sample sequenced in a study of shared clonotypes between healthy human individuals. Sequencing used immunoSEQ multiplex PCR; TCRdb keeps in-frame clones, though not all of them. In the table there are about 470,000 clones, roughly 77% of which are singletons. Material: PBMCs. The receptors derive from a middle-aged woman in good health. Some clones in this sample may be carry-over from other donors' samples.

The chain carries TRBV15 and TRBJ2-7; 9 bases align to TRBD1. CDR3 size: 16 residues. Germline V gene sequence: CDR1 LNHNV, CDR2 YYDKDF (reference sequence). V gave up 1 base and J gave up 5 bases; unmatched junction bases: 9. The CDR3 loop is CATSRVRGTGIHEQYF. CDR3 bases: TGTGCCACCAGCAGAGTTCGCGGGACAGGGATCCACGAGCAGTACTTC.

The chain combines TRBV5-4 with TRBJ1-2; a weak D match, TRBD1 (6 bases). This CDR3 comprises 16 residues. Trimming cost V 2 bases and J 0 bases, with 14 bases left between them. Per germline, CDR1 SGHNT and CDR2 YYREEE (reference sequence). The DNA for the CDR3 is TGTGCCAGCAGCTTCCCGCAGGGGAGAGCTAACTATGGCTACACCTTC. The encoded protein is CASSFPQGRANYGYTF.

The chain uses TRBV28 and TRBJ1-1, with TRBD1 matching 7 bases. Per germline, CDR1 MDHEN and CDR2 SYDVKM. This CDR3 spans 13 amino acids. With V trimmed by 6 bases and J by 4 bases, 5 bases remained unmatched. The CDR3: CASRGGQFTEAFF. The CDR3 nucleotides are TGTGCCAGCAGGGGGGGACAGTTCACTGAAGCTTTCTTT.

This clone was recorded only once. The chain carries TRBV9 and TRBJ2-2; TRBD2 is a possible D gene (6 bases). The CDR3 is made up of 16 amino acids. Germline-derived CDR1 and CDR2 are SGDLS and YYNGEE. Trimming left V 0 bases short and J 1 base short, with 10 bases between. CDR3: CASSVVGSGNTGELFF. For the CDR3, the DNA is TGTGCCAGCAGCGTAGTGGGTAGCGGGAACACCGGGGAGCTGTTTTTT.

The chain uses TRBV18 and TRBJ2-7; 10 positions match TRBD2. The CDR3 contains 14 residues. J lost 3 bases, V lost 5 bases, and 4 bases had no gene match. Germline V gene sequence: CDR1 KGHSH, CDR2 LQKENI. CDR3 sequence (DNA): TGTGCCAGCTCATCTTTAGCGGGAGGCTACGAGCAGTACTTC. It specifies CASSSLAGGYEQYF.

The chain couples TRBV19 to TRBJ1-2; TRBD1 matches 12 bases. The CDR3 covers 15 residues. Germline lookup yields CDR1 LNHDA and CDR2 SQIVND (reference sequence). V was pared by 6 bases and J by 8 bases, with 10 bases of the junction left unmatched. The CDR3 here is CASRNTGTGGSGYTF. The CDR3 DNA reads TGTGCCAGTAGGAATACCGGGACAGGGGGCTCAGGCTACACCTTC.

This sequence joins TRBV5-4 and TRBJ1-2; the D gene is possibly TRBD1 (6 bases). Germline V gene data show CDR1 as SGHNT and CDR2 as YYREEE (reference sequence). This CDR3 has 13 residues. The germline V and J ends were trimmed by 4 bases and 1 base, with 8 bases remaining between them. CDR3 loop: CASSPDSNYGYTF. In DNA form, the CDR3 reads TGTGCCAGCAGCCCGGACAGTAACTATGGCTACACCTTC.

The genes are TRBV11-2 and TRBJ2-1; 11 nucleotides agree with TRBD2. This CDR3 region has 16 residues. The V gene end was trimmed by 5 bases and the J gene end by 5 bases; junction bases not matched to a gene: 8. Looked up from germline, CDR1 is SGHAT and CDR2 is FQNNGV. CDR3 protein: CASSRGTSGRNNEQFF. Here the CDR3 DNA reads TGTGCCAGCAGCAGAGGGACTAGCGGTAGAAACAATGAGCAGTTCTTC.

The chain couples TRBV18 to TRBJ1-4; D remains ambiguous. The CDR3 runs 15 residues. Germline V CDR1 and CDR2: KGHSH, LQKENI. Trimming pared 2 bases from V and 5 bases from J, leaving 12 bases between. The CDR3 sequence: CASSPTVDGNEKLFF. As DNA, the CDR3 is TGTGCCAGCTCACCAACGGTGGATGGAAATGAAAAACTGTTTTTT. Supplemented by reference TRBV18 and TRBJ1-4, the full variable domain reads NAGVMQNPRHLVRRRGQEARLRCSPMKGHSHVYWYRQLPEEGLKFMVYLQKENIIDESGMPKERFSAEFPKEGPSILRIQQVVRGDSAAYFCASSPTVDGNEKLFFGSGTQLSVL.

The chain recombines TRBV11-2 with TRBJ1-1; a possible D gene is TRBD1 (5 bases). V shed 1 base and J shed 4 bases, with 10 bases lying between them. The CDR3 contains 14 residues. Germline CDR1 SGHAT, CDR2 FQNNGV. CDR3 in DNA: TGTGCCAGCAGCTTAGTAGCAGGGTCCACTGAAGCTTTCTTT. It encodes CASSLVAGSTEAFF.

The V call is TRBV10-3, the J call TRBJ2-7; D not resolved. V lost 2 bases and J lost 0, with 11 bases in between. The CDR3 contains 15 residues. CDR1 and CDR2 (germline): ENHRY, SYGVKD. This CDR3 is CAISEPRRSSYEQYF. CDR3 sequence (DNA): TGTGCCATCAGTGAGCCTCGTCGCAGCTCCTACGAGCAGTACTTC.

The genes are TRBV7-2 and TRBJ2-1, with 8 bases lining up with TRBD2. The junction had 6 bases not matched to a gene; V was cut back by 5 bases and J by 9 bases. The germline V gene encodes CDR1 SGHTA and CDR2 FQGNSA. The CDR3 runs 13 residues. The CDR3 here is CASSVGTSGEQFF. CDR3 coding DNA: TGTGCCAGCAGCGTGGGGACTAGTGGTGAGCAGTTCTTC. Full variable domain (missing parts from reference TRBV7-2 and TRBJ2-1): GAGVSQSPSNKVTEKGKDVELRCDPISGHTALYWYRQSLGQGLEFLIYFQGNSAPDKSGLPSDRFSAERTGGSVSTLTIQRTQQEDSAVYLCASSVGTSGEQFFGPGTRLTVL.

The chain is built from TRBV7-2 and TRBJ2-1; possible D gene TRBD2, 5 bases. The CDR3 has 14 amino acids. V lost 6 bases and J lost 3, with 12 bases in between. Germline CDR1 SGHTA, CDR2 FQGNSA. The CDR3 region is CASSSESGYNEQFF. The CDR3 DNA follows: TGTGCCAGCAGTTCCGAAAGCGGCTACAATGAGCAGTTCTTC.

V is TRBV6-1 and J is TRBJ1-5; a possible D gene is TRBD1 (5 bases). Per the germline V gene, CDR1 is MNHNS and CDR2 is SASEGT. The CDR3 is made up of 15 amino acids. With 3 bases removed from V and 0 bases from J, the gap between germline ends came to 9 bases. This CDR3 is CASSDRDFSNQPQHF. DNA for the CDR3: TGTGCCAGCAGTGACAGGGACTTTAGCAATCAGCCCCAGCATTTT.

The chain couples TRBV5-1 to TRBJ1-1, with D perhaps TRBD1 (6 bases). The CDR3 sequence is 16 residues long. CDR1 and CDR2 from the germline V gene are SGHRS and YFSETQ. Trimming took 3 bases from V and 0 from J, leaving 15 bases between them. CDR3 protein: CASSYGQLEVNTEAFF. The CDR3 DNA reads TGCGCCAGCAGCTACGGACAGCTAGAAGTGAACACTGAAGCTTTCTTT.

The J gene is TRBJ2-7, the V gene TRBV11-3, with D unclear. Germline lookup yields CDR1 SGHNT and CDR2 YENEEA. Trimming cost V 1 base and J 2 bases, with 9 bases left between them. The CDR3 has 14 amino acids. CDR3 sequence: CASSLGSGTYEQYF. The CDR3 nucleotides are TGTGCCAGCAGCTTAGGATCAGGAACCTACGAGCAGTACTTC.

A word on this clone: A far larger clone is one base from this, pointing to a likely read error. Because the CDR3's place on the DNA is in doubt, the DNA is left out and the CDR3 is given as listed by TCRdb. The sample has other DNA sequences that encode this CDR3 too. The V and J genes are TRBV28 and TRBJ1-5. The CDR3 is made up of 16 amino acids, end residues included. Per the germline V gene, CDR1 is MDHEN and CDR2 is SYDVKM. The CDR3 protein is CASSTNVAFGNQPQHF.